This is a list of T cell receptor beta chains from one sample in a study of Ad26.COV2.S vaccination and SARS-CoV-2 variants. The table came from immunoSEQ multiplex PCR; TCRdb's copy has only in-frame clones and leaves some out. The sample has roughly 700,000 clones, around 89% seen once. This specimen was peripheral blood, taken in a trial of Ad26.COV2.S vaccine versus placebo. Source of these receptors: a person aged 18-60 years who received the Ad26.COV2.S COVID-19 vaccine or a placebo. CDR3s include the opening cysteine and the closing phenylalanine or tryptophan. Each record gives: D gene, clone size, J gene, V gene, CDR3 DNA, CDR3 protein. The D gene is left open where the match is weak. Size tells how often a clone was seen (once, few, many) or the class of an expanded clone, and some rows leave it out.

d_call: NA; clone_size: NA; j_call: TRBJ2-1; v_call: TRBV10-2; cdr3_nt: TGCGCCAGCAGTGAGTGGGAGGACCGTTACAATGAGCAGTTCTTC; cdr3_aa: CASSEWEDRYNEQFF
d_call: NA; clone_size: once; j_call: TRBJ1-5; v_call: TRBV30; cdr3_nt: TGTGCCTGGAGTCCCCCGGGCAATCAGCCCCAGCATTTT; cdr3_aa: CAWSPPGNQPQHF
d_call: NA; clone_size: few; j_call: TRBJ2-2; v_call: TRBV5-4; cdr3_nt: TGTGCCAGCAGCCTCCCGGGAGCCGGGGAGCTGTTTTTT; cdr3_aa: CASSLPGAGELFF
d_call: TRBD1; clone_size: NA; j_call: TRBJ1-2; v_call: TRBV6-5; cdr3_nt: TGTGCCAGCAGAAGGGACAGGCCCTATGGCTACACCTTC; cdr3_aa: CASRRDRPYGYTF
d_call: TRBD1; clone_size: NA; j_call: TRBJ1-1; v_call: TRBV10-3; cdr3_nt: TGTGCCATCAGCTTGACAGGGGGAGAGACTGAAGCTTTCTTT; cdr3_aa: CAISLTGGETEAFF
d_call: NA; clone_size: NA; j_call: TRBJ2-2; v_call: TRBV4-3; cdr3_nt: TGCGCCAGCAGACGAGGCAGAGAAGGTGCCGGGGAGCTGTTTTTT; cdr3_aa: CASRRGREGAGELFF
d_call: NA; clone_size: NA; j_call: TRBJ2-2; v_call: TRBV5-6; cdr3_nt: TGTGCCAGCACTGGGGGGCCAAGGGTGAGCGGGGAGCTGTTTTTT; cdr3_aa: CASTGGPRVSGELFF
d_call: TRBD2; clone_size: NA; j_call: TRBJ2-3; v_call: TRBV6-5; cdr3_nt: TGTGCCAGCAGTTACAGGGTAGCGGGGACAGATACGCAGTATTTT; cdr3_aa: CASSYRVAGTDTQYF
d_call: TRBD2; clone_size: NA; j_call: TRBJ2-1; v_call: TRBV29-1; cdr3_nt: TGCAGCGTTCAAGGGACTAGCGGGGGGGGCACCTACAATGAGCAGTTCTTC; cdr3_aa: CSVQGTSGGGTYNEQFF
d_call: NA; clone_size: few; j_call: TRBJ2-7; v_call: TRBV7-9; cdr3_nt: TGTGCCAGCAGCTTAGAAGGGGCGCCTACCTACGAGCAGTACTTC; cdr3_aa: CASSLEGAPTYEQYF
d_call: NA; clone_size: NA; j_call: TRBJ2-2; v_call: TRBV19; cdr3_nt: TGTGCCAGTAGCGGGACTTCGAACACCGGGGAGCTGTTTTTT; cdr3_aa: CASSGTSNTGELFF
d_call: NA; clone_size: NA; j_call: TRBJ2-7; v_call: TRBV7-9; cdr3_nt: TGTGCCAGCAGCCTGTGGGGGACCTACGAGCAGTACTTC; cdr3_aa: CASSLWGTYEQYF
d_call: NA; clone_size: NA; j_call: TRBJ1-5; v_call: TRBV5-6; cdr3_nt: TGTGCCAGCAGCTTGGGGCACAGTAATAGCAATCAGCCCCAGCATTTT; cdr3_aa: CASSLGHSNSNQPQHF
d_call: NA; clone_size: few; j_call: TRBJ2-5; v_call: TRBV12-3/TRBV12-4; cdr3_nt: TGTGCCAGCAGTGGATTGCCTTCGACCCAGTACTTC; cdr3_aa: CASSGLPSTQYF